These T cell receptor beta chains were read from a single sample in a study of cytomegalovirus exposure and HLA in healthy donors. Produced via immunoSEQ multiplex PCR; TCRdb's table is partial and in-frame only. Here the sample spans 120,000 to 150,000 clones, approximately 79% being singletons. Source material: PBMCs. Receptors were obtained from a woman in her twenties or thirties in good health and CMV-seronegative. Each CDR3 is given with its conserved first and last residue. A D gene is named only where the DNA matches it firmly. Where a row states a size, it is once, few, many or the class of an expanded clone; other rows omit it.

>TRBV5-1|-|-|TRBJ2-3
CASSFTDRTDTQYF
TGCGCCAGCAGCTTCACTGACAGGACAGATACGCAGTATTTT
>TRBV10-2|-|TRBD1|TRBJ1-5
CASRRTGPSNQPQHF
TGCGCCAGCAGACGGACAGGGCCGAGCAATCAGCCCCAGCATTTT
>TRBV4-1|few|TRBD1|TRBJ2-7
CASSQPDRGYEQYF
TGCGCCAGCAGCCAACCCGACAGGGGCTACGAGCAGTACTTC
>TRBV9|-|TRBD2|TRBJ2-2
CASSGLAGAVTGELFF
TGTGCCAGCAGCGGTTTAGCGGGGGCGGTCACCGGGGAGCTGTTTTTT
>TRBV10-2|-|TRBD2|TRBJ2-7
CAGATNAGGTYEQYF
TGCGCCGGCGCCACCAACGCGGGGGGGACCTACGAGCAGTACTTC
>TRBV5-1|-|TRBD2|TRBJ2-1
CASSLGGGDYNEQFF
TGCGCCAGCAGCTTGGGCGGGGGAGACTACAATGAGCAGTTCTTC
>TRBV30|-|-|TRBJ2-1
CAWTGGWNEQFF
TGTGCCTGGACAGGAGGTTGGAATGAGCAGTTCTTC
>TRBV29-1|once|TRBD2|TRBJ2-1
CSVTTSGGSNEQFF
TGCAGCGTTACTACTAGCGGGGGCTCCAATGAGCAGTTCTTC
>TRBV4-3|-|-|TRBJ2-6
CASSQESNSGANVLTF
TGCGCCAGCAGCCAAGAGAGTAACTCTGGGGCCAACGTCCTGACTTTC
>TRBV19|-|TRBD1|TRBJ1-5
CASSIDQGVEPQHF
TGTGCCAGTAGTATAGACCAGGGGGTCGAGCCCCAGCATTTT
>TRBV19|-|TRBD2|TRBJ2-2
CASSMGGSGTGELFF
TGTGCCAGTAGTATGGGGGGTAGCGGGACCGGGGAGCTGTTTTTT
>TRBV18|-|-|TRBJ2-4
CASSGNRVGAKNIQYF
TGTGCCAGCTCAGGTAACAGGGTAGGAGCCAAAAACATTCAGTACTTC
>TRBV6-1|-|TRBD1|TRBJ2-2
CASRDRGLTGELFF
TGTGCCAGCAGGGACAGGGGGCTCACCGGGGAGCTGTTTTTT
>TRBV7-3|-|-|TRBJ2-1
CASSLTSAGSYNEQFF
TGTGCCAGCAGCTTAACATCTGCGGGAAGTTACAATGAGCAGTTCTTC
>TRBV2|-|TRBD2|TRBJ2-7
CARSGTSGRYEQYF
TGTGCCAGATCCGGGACTAGCGGGAGATACGAGCAGTACTTC
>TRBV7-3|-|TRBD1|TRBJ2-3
CASSLTGGAGDTQYF
TGTGCCAGCAGCTTAACAGGGGGCGCAGGAGATACGCAGTATTTT
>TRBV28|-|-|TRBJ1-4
CASSNLANEKLFF
TGTGCCAGCAGTAATTTAGCTAATGAAAAACTGTTTTTT
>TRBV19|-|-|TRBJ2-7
CASSQTRDTYYEQYF
TGTGCCAGTAGTCAGACTCGGGACACCTACTACGAGCAGTACTTC
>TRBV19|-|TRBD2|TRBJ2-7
CASWGGIRQYF
TGTGCCAGTTGGGGGGGGATTCGGCAGTACTTC
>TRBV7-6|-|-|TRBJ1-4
CASSSLPGDGEKLFF
TGTGCCAGCAGCTCCCTCCCAGGGGACGGCGAAAAACTGTTTTTT
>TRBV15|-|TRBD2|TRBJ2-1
CATRTSGYNEQFF
TGTGCCACCAGGACTAGCGGGTACAATGAGCAGTTCTTC
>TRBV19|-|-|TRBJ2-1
CASRVLRDWGNEQFF
TGTGCCAGTAGGGTCCTCCGGGACTGGGGCAATGAGCAGTTCTTC
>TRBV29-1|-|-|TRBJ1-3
CSVSRGDTIYF
TGCAGCGTTAGTCGGGGAGACACCATATATTTT
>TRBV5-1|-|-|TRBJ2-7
CASSLKGPEQYF
TGCGCCAGCAGCTTGAAGGGGCCCGAGCAGTACTTC
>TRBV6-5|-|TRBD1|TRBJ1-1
CASSPGTGWVTEAFF
TGTGCCAGCAGTCCCGGGACAGGGTGGGTAACTGAAGCTTTCTTT
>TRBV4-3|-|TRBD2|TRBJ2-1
CASSQLGAGPYNEQFF
TGCGCCAGCAGCCAATTAGGAGCGGGGCCCTACAATGAGCAGTTCTTC
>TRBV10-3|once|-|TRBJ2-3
CAISEGDWRSTQYF
TGTGCCATCAGTGAGGGGGACTGGAGGAGTACGCAGTATTTT
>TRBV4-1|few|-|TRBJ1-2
CASSQDAQRYGYTF
TGCGCCAGCAGCCAAGATGCACAGAGATATGGCTACACCTTC
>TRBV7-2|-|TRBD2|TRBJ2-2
CASPNEAQRGVTGELFF
TGTGCCAGCCCGAATGAAGCCCAGCGGGGGGTCACCGGGGAGCTGTTTTTT
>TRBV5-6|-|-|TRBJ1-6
CASGAGMDSPLHF
TGTGCCAGCGGGGCAGGGATGGATTCACCCCTCCACTTT
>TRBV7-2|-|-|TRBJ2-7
CASSLDGFSYEQYF
TGTGCCAGCAGCTTAGACGGGTTCTCCTACGAGCAGTACTTC
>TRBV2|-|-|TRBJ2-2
CASSRGAAGELFF
TGTGCCAGCTCTCGCGGGGCAGCCGGGGAGCTGTTTTTT
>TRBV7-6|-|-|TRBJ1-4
CASSFRVSGFTEKLFF
TGTGCCAGCAGCTTTCGAGTGTCAGGGTTTACCGAAAAACTGTTTTTT
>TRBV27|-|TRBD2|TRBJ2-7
CASSQRTSGIYEQYF
TGTGCCAGCAGTCAAAGGACTAGCGGGATTTACGAGCAGTACTTC
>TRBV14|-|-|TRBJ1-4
CASSQMAATNEKLFF
TGTGCCAGCAGCCAAATGGCCGCAACTAATGAAAAACTGTTTTTT
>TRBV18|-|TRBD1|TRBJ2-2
CASSPGTGPGELFF
TGTGCCAGCTCACCCGGGACAGGGCCCGGGGAGCTGTTTTTT
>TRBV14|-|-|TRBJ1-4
CASSQELRATNEKLFF
TGTGCCAGCAGCCAAGAGCTGCGGGCAACTAATGAAAAACTGTTTTTT
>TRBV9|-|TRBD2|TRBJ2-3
CASSARTSGGATTDTQYF
TGTGCCAGCAGCGCCAGGACTAGCGGGGGGGCCACGACAGATACGCAGTATTTT
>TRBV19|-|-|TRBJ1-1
CASSLPVGRARTEAFF
TGTGCCAGTAGTTTACCGGTGGGCAGGGCTCGGACTGAAGCTTTCTTT
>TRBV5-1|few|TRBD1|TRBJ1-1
CASSPGQSNTEAFF
TGCGCCAGCAGCCCGGGACAGTCAAACACTGAAGCTTTCTTT
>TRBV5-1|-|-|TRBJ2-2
CASSFTGVRGDTGELFF
TGCGCCAGCAGCTTTACGGGGGTCCGTGGAGACACCGGGGAGCTGTTTTTT
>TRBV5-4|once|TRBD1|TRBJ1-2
CASSLGRGLGGYTF
TGTGCCAGCAGCTTGGGCAGGGGGCTTGGTGGCTACACCTTC
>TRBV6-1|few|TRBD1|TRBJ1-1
CASSYLGQMNTEAFF
TGTGCCAGCAGCTACCTGGGACAGATGAACACTGAAGCTTTCTTT
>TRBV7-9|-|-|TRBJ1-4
CASSFDLDSLIEKLFF
TGTGCCAGCAGCTTTGACTTGGATTCGTTGATCGAAAAACTGTTTTTT
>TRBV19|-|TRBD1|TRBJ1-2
CASISGQRDPYGYTF
TGTGCCAGTATCTCGGGACAGCGAGACCCTTATGGCTACACCTTC
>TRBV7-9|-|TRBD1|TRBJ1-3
CASSLGRTGRSGNTIYF
TGTGCCAGCAGCTTAGGGAGGACAGGGAGGAGTGGAAACACCATATATTTT
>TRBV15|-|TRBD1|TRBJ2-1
CATSQDRGYNEQFF
TGTGCCACCAGCCAGGACAGGGGCTACAATGAGCAGTTCTTC